Presented here are 27 T cell receptor beta chains from one specimen sequenced in a study of T cell responses to AZD1222 COVID-19 vaccine. Some clones are missing from TCRdb's copy, which holds only in-frame ones; the method was immunoSEQ multiplex PCR. The sample lists approximately 150,000 clones, 92% occurring once. The sequencing used peripheral blood, collected 28 days after the second AZD1222 dose. The receptors shown here come from an adult who received the AZD1222 COVID-19 vaccine.

V and J are TRBV19 and TRBJ2-7, with D possibly being TRBD2 (5 bases). Looked up from germline, CDR1 is LNHDA and CDR2 is SQIVND (reference sequence). V lost 8 bases to trimming and J lost 3 bases, with 8 bases between them. The CDR3 is 11 residues long. The CDR3: CASRGVYEQYF. CDR3 in DNA: TGTGCCAGTCGGGGAGTCTACGAGCAGTACTTC. The whole variable domain, remainder taken from reference TRBV19 and TRBJ2-7, is DGGITQSPKYLFRKEGQNVTLSCEQNLNHDAMYWYRQDPGQGLRLIYYSQIVNDFQKGDIAEGYSVSREKKESFPLTVTSAQKNPTAFYLCASRGVYEQYFGPGTRLTVT.

The chain joins TRBV28 to TRBJ2-7; 7 nucleotides agree with TRBD1. The CDR3 runs to 14 residues. The V and J ends lost 6 bases and 4 bases, in that order; junction bases with no gene match: 9. Germline-derived CDR1 and CDR2 are MDHEN and SYDVKM. CDR3 in amino acids: CASSQAGTVYEQYF. CDR3 nucleotide sequence: TGTGCCAGCAGCCAAGCAGGGACAGTATACGAGCAGTACTTC.

This clone was seen only once. V usage is TRBV28 and J usage is TRBJ1-4; the D gene is possibly TRBD1 (6 bases). The CDR3 spans 16 residues. CDR1 MDHEN and CDR2 SYDVKM come from the germline V gene. The V end was cut by 2 bases, the J end by 6 bases, with 16 bases between. CDR3 protein: CASSLRYRGRYEKLFF. The CDR3 DNA reads as TGTGCCAGCAGTTTAAGATATCGGGGGCGATATGAAAAACTGTTTTTT.

V is TRBV5-6 and J is TRBJ2-7, with TRBD2 identical over 9 bases. Germline V gives CDR1 SGHDT, CDR2 YYEEEE. The CDR3 is 15 amino acids. Germline trimming cut 7 bases from V and 4 bases from J; bases unmatched to any gene: 12. The CDR3 coding sequence is TGTGCCAGCGAAAAAATAGCGGGAGTTATTTACGAGCAGTACTTC. This gives the protein CASEKIAGVIYEQYF.

This clone was seen a few times. The V gene is TRBV7-9, the J gene TRBJ1-1, with D hard to call. The CDR3 extends over 15 amino acids. CDR1 and CDR2 (germline): SEHNR, FQNEAQ (reference sequence). V was clipped by 0 bases and J by 4 bases, with 12 bases between them. CDR3 sequence: CASSLASPPGTEAFF. The CDR3 DNA follows: TGTGCCAGCAGCTTAGCTTCACCTCCGGGCACTGAAGCTTTCTTT.

The chain is built from TRBV19 and TRBJ1-3, with D maybe TRBD1 (5 bases). CDR1 and CDR2 from the germline V gene are LNHDA and SQIVND (reference sequence). V was clipped by 5 bases and J by 0 bases, with 20 bases between them. This CDR3 contains 18 residues. The DNA of the CDR3 is TGTGCCAGTAGTGCAATCGGGACCCACGGCGGCTCTGGAAACACCATATATTTT. This sequence encodes CASSAIGTHGGSGNTIYF.

The chain is built from TRBV12-3 or TRBV12-4 and TRBJ1-1; D unclear. Trimming removed 5 bases at V and 0 bases at J, with 4 bases between. CDR3 length: 12 residues. The CDR3 region is CASSILNTEAFF. Here the CDR3 DNA reads TGTGCCAGCAGTATACTGAACACTGAAGCTTTCTTT.

The CDR3 spells CASSHRITGQGQNTEAFF. The CDR3 region has the DNA TGTGCCAGCAGTCATAGGATCACGGGACAGGGGCAGAACACTGAAGCTTTCTTT. The gene calls are TRBV7-8 and TRBJ1-1; 10 bases agree with TRBD1. Germline values: CDR1 SGHVS, CDR2 FQNEAQ. The CDR3 sequence is 18 residues long. Trimming at V came to 6 bases and at J to 1 base, leaving 14 bases not matched to a gene.

V usage is TRBV5-1 and J usage is TRBJ2-7; TRBD1 matches at 7 bases. The V and J ends lost 3 bases and 5 bases, in that order; junction bases with no gene match: 11. Germline V lookup: CDR1 SGHRS, CDR2 YFSETQ. CDR3 length: 15 amino acids. The CDR3 spells CASSWRTGSANEQYF. The CDR3 coding sequence is TGCGCCAGCAGCTGGAGGACAGGTAGTGCGAACGAGCAGTACTTC.

The rearrangement joins TRBV19 to TRBJ2-5; TRBD2 matches at 11 bases. The CDR3 is 17 amino acids. CDR1 and CDR2 from the germline V gene are LNHDA and SQIVND (reference sequence). The V and J ends lost 3 bases and 4 bases, in that order; junction bases with no gene match: 10. The CDR3 here is CASSMGLAEPLGETQYF. CDR3 DNA: TGTGCCAGTAGTATGGGACTAGCGGAACCTCTTGGAGAGACCCAGTACTTC.

The rearrangement joins TRBV15 to TRBJ2-7; D is possibly TRBD2 (6 bases). With 7 bases removed from V and 1 base from J, the gap between germline ends came to 17 bases. Germline lookup yields CDR1 LNHNV and CDR2 YYDKDF (reference sequence). The CDR3 is 15 amino acids. The CDR3 sequence: CATTIRPGVSYEQYF. Here the CDR3 DNA reads TGTGCCACCACTATAAGGCCGGGGGTATCCTACGAGCAGTACTTC.

The V gene is TRBV18, the J gene TRBJ2-3; D is possibly TRBD2 (5 bases). The CDR3 runs to 12 residues. Deletions cut 3 bases from V and 4 bases from J, with 5 bases between. Per germline, CDR1 KGHSH and CDR2 LQKENI. CDR3 region: CASSPEADTQYF. In DNA form, the CDR3 reads TGTGCCAGCTCACCGGAGGCAGATACGCAGTATTTT.

The rearrangement uses TRBV4-2 and TRBJ1-6, with a weak D call TRBD1 (5 bases). CDR1 and CDR2 (germline): LGHNA, YNFKEQ. Trimming took off 2 bases at V and 7 bases at J, with 9 bases between the two ends. The CDR3 is made up of 14 amino acids. This chain's CDR3 is CASSQPQGNSPLHF. The CDR3 nucleotides are TGTGCCAGCAGCCAACCCCAGGGAAATTCACCCCTCCACTTT.

CDR3 nucleotide sequence: TGTGCCAGCAGTGAAAGCATGAGTTGGTTGGGGATTTACTTC. Translating it yields CASSESMSWLGIYF. J is TRBJ2-7 and V is TRBV25-1; D is undetermined. The CDR3 loop spans 14 amino acids. CDR1 is MGHDK and CDR2 is SYGVNS in the germline V gene. V lost 2 bases and J 13 bases, leaving 21 bases between the germline ends.

The chain recombines TRBV9 with TRBJ2-3; D is uncertain. Germline-derived CDR1 and CDR2 are SGDLS and YYNGEE. The CDR3 extends over 13 amino acids. V was trimmed by 0 bases and J by 5 bases, leaving 7 bases between them. Written as DNA, the CDR3 is TGTGCCAGCAGCGTAGTGGCGAAAGATACGCAGTATTTT. Translating gives CASSVVAKDTQYF.

The chain joins TRBV7-2 to TRBJ2-3; 10 bases line up with TRBD2. This CDR3 has 14 residues. Per germline, CDR1 SGHTA and CDR2 FQGNSA. The trim removed 5 bases at V and 3 bases at J, leaving 2 bases unmatched. CDR3 nucleotides: TGTGCCAGCAGCGTGACTAGCGGGACAGATACGCAGTATTTT. Its protein product is CASSVTSGTDTQYF.

The J gene is TRBJ1-3, the V gene TRBV6-5; D is ambiguous. Germline CDR1 is MNHEY and CDR2 is SVGAGI. Trimming stripped 2 bases from V and 9 bases from J, with 17 bases between. This CDR3 is 15 amino acids long. Written as DNA, the CDR3 is TGTGCCAGCAGTTACCAGACACCGGGGATAAGCACCATATATTTT. It is translated as CASSYQTPGISTIYF.

Here the CDR3 DNA reads TGTGCCAGCAGCTTAGCCGCGACGAGTATCGACCGTGCCGTGATGGAAGCTTTCTTT. It translates to CASSLAATSIDRAVMEAFF. The J gene is TRBJ1-1, the V gene TRBV7-9; no clear D. There are 19 residues in the CDR3. Trimming removed 0 bases at V and 8 bases at J, with 28 bases between. Germline loops: CDR1 SEHNR, CDR2 FQNEAQ (reference sequence).

Details on this clone: Its ends do not fully match the called genes, so a read error is possible. The same CDR3 can be traced to other DNA sequences in this sample. The chain couples TRBV19 to TRBJ1-5, with D possibly being TRBD1 (5 bases). The length of the CDR3 is 13 residues. Per the germline V gene, CDR1 is LNHDA and CDR2 is SQIVND (reference sequence). The chain's CDR3 is CASSRGLDQPQHF. CDR3 nucleotides: TGTGCCAGCAGTAGGGGTTTGGATCAGCCCCAGCATTTT.

This sequence joins TRBV6-5 and TRBJ1-5; D gene unclear. This CDR3 has 14 residues. The germline CDR1 and CDR2 sequences are MNHEY and SVGAGI. Trimming pared 6 bases from V and 7 bases from J, leaving 16 bases between. CDR3 amino acids: CASRAGLGLQPQHF. In nucleotides, the CDR3 is TGTGCCAGCAGGGCCGGACTTGGCCTACAGCCCCAGCATTTT.

V gene TRBV9 combines with J gene TRBJ1-6; no clear D gene. The CDR3 length is 13 residues. Germline V CDR1 and CDR2: SGDLS, YYNGEE. The V and J ends lost 5 bases and 9 bases respectively, with 12 bases between them. The CDR3 coding sequence is TGTGCCAGCAGTGCCGCCCTGAGTTCACCCCTCCACTTT. It encodes CASSAALSSPLHF. Full variable domain (rest looked up from reference TRBV9 and TRBJ1-6): DSGVTQTPKHLITATGQRVTLRCSPRSGDLSVYWYQQSLDQGLQFLIQYYNGEERAKGNILERFSAQQFPDLHSELNLSSLELGDSALYFCASSAALSSPLHFGNGTRLTVT.

The chain is built from TRBV4-2 and TRBJ1-4, with 10 bases aligning to TRBD1. This CDR3 contains 14 residues. CDR1 and CDR2 (germline): LGHNA, YNFKEQ. V dropped 4 bases and J dropped 6; count of bases not matched to a gene: 2. Here the CDR3 DNA reads TGTGCCAGCAGCCCCGGGACAGGGGATGAAAAACTGTTTTTT. It yields the protein CASSPGTGDEKLFF.

The chain combines TRBV18 with TRBJ1-1; D uncertain. The V gene's germline CDR1 is KGHSH and CDR2 LQKENI. With 0 bases removed from V and 0 bases from J, the gap between germline ends came to 8 bases. The CDR3 runs to 15 residues. The CDR3 nucleotides are TGTGCCAGCTCACCACCGGGCGGATTGAACACTGAAGCTTTCTTT. Protein product: CASSPPGGLNTEAFF.

This rearrangement joins TRBV5-6 to TRBJ2-7, with D possibly matching TRBD2 (7 bases). Germline values: CDR1 SGHDT, CDR2 YYEEEE. The CDR3 loop spans 15 amino acids. The V and J ends lost 0 bases and 5 bases respectively, with 15 bases between them. The CDR3 DNA sequence: TGTGCCAGCAGCTTGGGAGGGGGACTAATCAACGAGCAGTACTTC. This gives the protein CASSLGGGLINEQYF.

The chain recombines TRBV28 with TRBJ1-1; D is unclear. Germline V gene data show CDR1 as MDHEN and CDR2 as SYDVKM. The CDR3 has 12 residues. With 8 bases removed from V and 5 bases from J, the gap between germline ends came to 12 bases. CDR3 sequence reads: CASERVGTEAFF. For the CDR3, the DNA is TGTGCCAGCGAAAGGGTGGGTACTGAAGCTTTCTTT.

The V and J genes are TRBV18 and TRBJ1-5, with D possibly being TRBD1 (5 bases). Trimming removed 3 bases from V and 8 bases from J, with 14 bases in between. The V gene's germline CDR1 is KGHSH and CDR2 LQKENI. This CDR3 has 14 amino acids. Written as DNA, the CDR3 is TGTGCCAGCTCACCCGACGGTTGGGGCGAGCCCCAGCATTTT. It codes for CASSPDGWGEPQHF.

The chain links TRBV15 to TRBJ2-1; D is undetermined. There are 16 residues in the CDR3. V was shortened by 1 base and J by 0 bases, with 10 bases between the two germline ends. CDR1 is LNHNV, CDR2 YYDKDF, per germline (reference sequence). CDR3 nucleotides: TGTGCCACCAGCAGAGTCCTGGCGGACTCCTACAATGAGCAGTTCTTC. This sequence encodes CATSRVLADSYNEQFF.